Each of the 27 T cell receptor beta chains below was sequenced from the same sample in a study of T cells after yellow fever vaccination. TCRdb re-called the 5' RACE reads through MiXCR, storing one row per CDR3 protein. The sample lists 500,000 to 650,000 distinct CDR3 sequences; 17% were seen once. The material was PBMCs, obtained 5 days after the first yellow fever vaccination. Receptors originate from a man younger than 35 who received the YFV17D yellow fever vaccine.

The rearrangement joins TRBV7-2 to TRBJ1-6; D possibly corresponds to TRBD1 (5 bases). V lost 1 base, J lost 8 bases, and 12 bases lay in between. The germline CDR1 and CDR2 sequences are SGHTA and FQGNSA. The CDR3 spans 15 residues. CDR3 sequence reads: CASSLVWGSDSPLHF. CDR3 DNA: TGTGCCAGCAGCTTAGTGTGGGGCTCGGATTCACCCCTCCACTTT.

This clonotype has a handful of counts. The chain recombines TRBV4-1 with TRBJ1-1; D remains unclear. This CDR3 spans 15 amino acids. The germline CDR1 and CDR2 sequences are MGHRA and YSYEKL. Trimming cost V 1 base and J 3 bases, with 12 bases left between them. The chain's CDR3 is CASSQGISSYTEAFF. The CDR3 nucleotides read TGCGCCAGCAGCCAAGGCATATCTAGTTACACTGAAGCTTTCTTT.

This chain connects TRBV6-5 to TRBJ2-3; D uncertain. Trimming took off 2 bases at V and 3 bases at J, with 6 bases between the two ends. CDR1 MNHEY and CDR2 SVGAGI come from the germline V gene. This CDR3 is 13 amino acids long. Here the CDR3 DNA reads TGTGCCAGCAGTTACGCCGAAACAGATACGCAGTATTTT. Amino acids: CASSYAETDTQYF.

The V gene is TRBV20-1, the J gene TRBJ1-6; D unclear. This CDR3 contains 16 residues. Deletions cut 1 base from V and 0 bases from J, with 10 bases between. CDR1 and CDR2 from the germline V gene are DFQATT and SNEGSKA (reference sequence). The CDR3 nucleotides are TGCAGTGCTAGAGCAGGATCGAGCTCCTATAATTCACCCCTCCACTTT. It codes for CSARAGSSSYNSPLHF.

This clonotype was seen only a few times. The J gene is TRBJ2-3, the V gene TRBV10-3, with 8 bases aligning to TRBD2. The CDR3 spans 13 residues. The J segment lost 6 bases and the V segment lost 6 bases, leaving 5 bases of the junction unmatched. Germline V gene data show CDR1 as ENHRY and CDR2 as SYGVKD. DNA of the CDR3: TGTGCCATCAGCGGGGGGGCGTATGATACGCAGTATTTT. This gives the protein CAISGGAYDTQYF.

This clonotype was seen a few times. The chain recombines TRBV24-1 with TRBJ2-5; D gene ambiguous. CDR1 KGHDR and CDR2 SFDVKD come from the germline V gene. This CDR3 has 13 amino acids. Trimming shortened V by 10 bases and J by 2 bases, and 13 bases separated the two germline ends. CDR3 nucleotides: TGTGCCACGGCCCCGCAGAATCAAGAGACCCAGTACTTC. It is translated as CATAPQNQETQYF.

This clonotype was seen a handful of times. The genes are TRBV11-2 and TRBJ2-1, with TRBD2 matching 9 bases. J lost 6 bases, V lost 1 base, and 7 bases had no gene match. CDR1 is SGHAT and CDR2 is FQNNGV in the germline V gene. This CDR3 has 16 amino acids. CDR3 DNA sequence: TGTGCCAGCAGCTTAGCGGCGGGGGGGCTTTTCAATGAGCAGTTCTTC. This gives the protein CASSLAAGGLFNEQFF. Filled out from reference TRBV11-2 and TRBJ2-1, the complete variable domain reads EAGVAQSPRYKIIEKRQSVAFWCNPISGHATLYWYQQILGQGPKLLIQFQNNGVVDDSQLPKDRFSAERLKGVDSTLKIQPAKLEDSAVYLCASSLAAGGLFNEQFFGPGTRLTVL.

The chain uses TRBV4-2 and TRBJ2-7; D not resolved. The CDR3 extends over 15 amino acids. Germline V gene data show CDR1 as LGHNA and CDR2 as YNFKEQ. Trimming left V 0 bases short and J 0 bases short, with 9 bases between. CDR3 sequence (DNA): TGTGCCAGCAGCCAAGATCTGACGGGCTCCTACGAGCAGTACTTC. It translates to CASSQDLTGSYEQYF.

A few counts support this clonotype. Sequence at one end of the junction differs from germline and may be a read error. The V call is TRBV12-3 or TRBV12-4, the J call TRBJ2-5, with 8 bases matching TRBD2. The CDR3 covers 13 residues. Here the CDR3 reads CASSLRTSPRLNF. CDR3 nucleotide sequence: TGTGCCAGCAGTCTCAGGACTAGCCCCAGGCTGAACTTC.

J is TRBJ2-7 and V is TRBV30; D is uncertain. The CDR3 spans 12 residues. The germline CDR1 and CDR2 sequences are GTSNPN and SVGIG (reference sequence). With 6 bases removed from V and 2 bases from J, the gap between germline ends came to 11 bases. CDR3 bases: TGTGCCTGCGGGCGGTTGACCTACGAGCAGTACTTC. It yields the protein CACGRLTYEQYF.

This clonotype was seen at least ten times. The gene calls are TRBV12-3 or TRBV12-4 and TRBJ1-2; the D is unclear. Trimming left V 7 bases short and J 1 base short, with 16 bases between. The CDR3 loop spans 15 amino acids. The CDR3 nucleotides are TGTGCCAGCACCCTCCAGACCGGGGTTAACTATGGCTACACCTTC. The encoded protein is CASTLQTGVNYGYTF.

The genes are TRBV28 and TRBJ1-5; D not resolved. Between the trimmed V and J ends, which lost 7 bases and 6 bases, there was a span of 16 bases. Germline V gene lookup returns CDR1 MDHEN and CDR2 SYDVKM. The CDR3 extends over 14 amino acids. For the CDR3, the DNA is TGTGCCAGCACTATCGGAGGGAGTGGTCAGCCCCAGCATTTT. Translated, it gives CASTIGGSGQPQHF.

The CDR3 DNA is TGCGCCAGCAGCAGGGTTGGCGGCAATGAGCAGTTCTTC. Encoded protein: CASSRVGGNEQFF. V usage is TRBV5-1 and J usage is TRBJ2-1; D not resolved. The V end lost 4 bases, the J end lost 6 bases, and 11 bases lay between the germline ends. This CDR3 contains 13 residues. The germline V gene has CDR1 SGHRS and CDR2 YFSETQ.

The CDR3 region has the DNA TGTGCCAGCAGTTTCGACCGGTTTCACTCCGCGGGCAATGAGCAGTTCTTC. Protein product: CASSFDRFHSAGNEQFF. This rearrangement joins TRBV12-3 or TRBV12-4 to TRBJ2-1, with a tentative D call TRBD2 (5 bases). V dropped 3 bases and J dropped 6 bases, with 21 bases sitting between them. The CDR3 length is 17 residues.

This clonotype was detected only a few times. This CDR3 reads CASSSQGASEDEQFF. The CDR3 nucleotides are TGTGCCAGCAGTTCACAGGGGGCTTCCGAGGATGAGCAGTTCTTC. The chain employs TRBV28 and TRBJ2-1; TRBD1 aligns across 9 bases. J gave up 8 bases and V 4 bases, and 9 bases lay outside the gene matches. The CDR3 is made up of 15 amino acids. CDR1 and CDR2 from the germline V gene are MDHEN and SYDVKM.

The rearrangement joins TRBV5-1 to TRBJ2-3, with 8 bases that match TRBD2. Trimming took 3 bases from V and 5 from J; bases not matched to a gene: 11. The CDR3 contains 16 residues. Germline CDR1 reads SGHRS; CDR2 reads YFSETQ. CDR3 residues: CASSSRAGGPGDTQYF. The CDR3 DNA sequence: TGCGCCAGCAGCTCCCGGGCGGGGGGCCCCGGAGATACGCAGTATTTT.

This clonotype has a handful of counts. V usage is TRBV7-9 and J usage is TRBJ2-4; weak D call: TRBD2 (5 bases). The length of the CDR3 is 15 residues. Germline assignment: CDR1 SEHNR and CDR2 FQNEAQ (reference sequence). Trimming shortened V by 3 bases and J by 0 bases, and 9 bases separated the two germline ends. The CDR3 protein is CASSFRGLAKNIQYF. In DNA form, the CDR3 reads TGTGCCAGCAGCTTCCGGGGTTTAGCCAAAAACATTCAGTACTTC.

The sample holds a few counts of this clonotype. The chain combines TRBV6-2 or TRBV6-3 with TRBJ2-2; D gene uncertain. The V and J ends lost 7 bases and 5 bases respectively, with 8 bases between them. Germline values: CDR1 MNHEY, CDR2 SVGEGT. The CDR3 consists of 12 residues. CDR3 coding DNA: TGTGCCAGCATGTCTCGAACCGGGGAGCTGTTTTTT. It encodes CASMSRTGELFF.

The genes are TRBV24-1 and TRBJ2-3, with TRBD2 matching 7 bases. CDR3 size: 16 residues. Germline CDR1 KGHDR, CDR2 SFDVKD. Trimming at V came to 7 bases and at J to 2 bases, leaving 11 bases not matched to a gene. CDR3 coding DNA: TGTGCCACCAGCGAAGCCGGGACTATGCACACAGATACGCAGTATTTT. Protein product: CATSEAGTMHTDTQYF.

V usage is TRBV29-1 and J usage is TRBJ1-3; weak D call: TRBD1 (5 bases). The CDR3 sequence is 13 residues long. Per germline, CDR1 SQVTM and CDR2 ANQGSEA. Trimming stripped 7 bases from V and 0 bases from J, with 10 bases between. The CDR3 DNA reads TGCAGCGCCCAGGACATCTCTGGAAACACCATATATTTT. Its protein is CSAQDISGNTIYF.

The CDR3 DNA sequence: TGCGCCAGCAGCGAGGGAAATAATTCACCCCTCCACTTT. Amino acids: CASSEGNNSPLHF. This chain connects TRBV5-1 to TRBJ1-6; D not certain. CDR1 is SGHRS, CDR2 YFSETQ, per germline. This CDR3 has 13 amino acids. The V and J ends lost 4 bases and 5 bases respectively, with 7 bases between them.

This clonotype was counted between two and nine times. DNA of the CDR3: TGTGCCAGCAGCTTAGGAAAATTAAGAGAAAAACTGTTTTTT. Its protein is CASSLGKLREKLFF. This chain links TRBV13 with TRBJ1-4; D gene unclear. Germline CDR1 and CDR2: PRHDT and FYEKMQ (reference sequence). The CDR3 has 14 amino acids. Trimming left V 0 bases short and J 8 bases short, with 10 bases between.

A few counts support this clonotype. J is TRBJ2-1 and V is TRBV3-1; TRBD2 matches 11 bases. The CDR3 runs 16 residues. J gave up 0 bases and V 8 bases, and 6 bases lay outside the gene matches. The germline CDR1 and CDR2 sequences are LGHDT and YNNKEL (reference sequence). CDR3 DNA sequence: TGTGCCAGCGGGCTAGCGGGGGGTCCCTCCTACAATGAGCAGTTCTTC. Protein product: CASGLAGGPSYNEQFF.

This clonotype has a single count. The J gene is TRBJ2-7, the V gene TRBV10-3; unclear D gene. Germline values: CDR1 ENHRY, CDR2 SYGVKD. Trimming pared 7 bases from V and 1 base from J, leaving 11 bases between. CDR3 length: 13 residues. CDR3 coding DNA: TGTGCCATCACGCTGGGCCGTTCCTACGAGCAGTACTTC. Amino acid sequence: CAITLGRSYEQYF.

This clonotype was detected a few times. The rearrangement joins TRBV11-2 to TRBJ2-2; 9 nucleotides agree with TRBD1. CDR1 and CDR2 from the germline V gene are SGHAT and FQNNGV. After removal of 5 bases from V and 5 bases from J, the junction contained 9 bases not matched to a gene. The CDR3 sequence is 16 residues long. CDR3 residues: CASSTMGQGDTGELFF. Here the CDR3 DNA reads TGTGCCAGCAGCACCATGGGACAGGGAGATACCGGGGAGCTGTTTTTT.

The rearrangement links TRBV30 to TRBJ2-7; possibly TRBD1 for D (6 bases). Germline CDR1 reads GTSNPN; CDR2 reads SVGIG (reference sequence). The CDR3 totals 12 residues. Trimming cost V 5 bases and J 9 bases, with 17 bases left between them. CDR3 nucleotide sequence: TGTGCCTGGGGGCCCGGACAGTCATTGCAGTACTTC. It specifies CAWGPGQSLQYF.

The chain recombines TRBV24-1 with TRBJ1-2, with unresolved D. Trimming stripped 4 bases from V and 4 bases from J, with 6 bases between. Germline V gene lookup returns CDR1 KGHDR and CDR2 SFDVKD. This CDR3 spans 12 amino acids. The CDR3 DNA follows: TGTGCCACCAGTGAATACGGCTATGGCTACACCTTC. Residues: CATSEYGYGYTF.